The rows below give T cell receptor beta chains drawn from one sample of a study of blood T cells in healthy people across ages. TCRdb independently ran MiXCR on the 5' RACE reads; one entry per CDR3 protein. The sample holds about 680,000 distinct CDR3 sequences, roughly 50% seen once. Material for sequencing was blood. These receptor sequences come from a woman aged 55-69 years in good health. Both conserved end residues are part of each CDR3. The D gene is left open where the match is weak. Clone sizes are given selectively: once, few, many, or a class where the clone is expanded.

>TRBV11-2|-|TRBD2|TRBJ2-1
TGTGCCAGCAGCCTAGGACCGACTAGCGGGAGTGGCTCCTACAATGAGCAGTTCTTC
CASSLGPTSGSGSYNEQFF
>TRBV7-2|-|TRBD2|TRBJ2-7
TGTGCCGGCAATCAGCGGGAGGGTTACGAGCAGTACTTC
CAGNQREGYEQYF
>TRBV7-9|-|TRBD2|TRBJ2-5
TGTGCCAGCAGCTCAATGCTAGCGGGACTAGGAGAGACCCAGTACTTC
CASSSMLAGLGETQYF
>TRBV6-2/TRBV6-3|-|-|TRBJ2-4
TGTGCCAGCAGTTTTAACAAAGGGAACATTCAGTACTTC
CASSFNKGNIQYF
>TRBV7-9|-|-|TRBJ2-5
TGTGCCAGCAGCCAGCTAGCCCAAGAGACCCAGTACTTC
CASSQLAQETQYF
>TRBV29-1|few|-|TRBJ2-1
TGCAGCGCCCCTCGTAGTCGCCCAGGATACAATGAGCAGTTCTTC
CSAPRSRPGYNEQFF
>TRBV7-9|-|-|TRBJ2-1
TGTGCCAGTCCCGCCGACAGGACATACAATGAGCAGTTCTTC
CASPADRTYNEQFF
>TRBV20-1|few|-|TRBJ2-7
TGCAGTGCTAGAGATGAGGGGGGAAGGGGCTACGAGCAGTACTTC
CSARDEGGRGYEQYF
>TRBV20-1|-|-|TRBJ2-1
TGCAGTGCTAGAGGGGTGGGAGTGGCAGCCGCCTACAATGAGCAGTTCTTC
CSARGVGVAAAYNEQFF
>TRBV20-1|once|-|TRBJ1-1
TGCAGTGCCAACGGGGGGGGAGGCCTAAGGTACACTGAAGCTTTCTTT
CSANGGGGLRYTEAFF
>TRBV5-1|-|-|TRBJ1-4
TGCGCCAGCAGCTTGGGGGTGACAACCAGAGAAAAACTGTTTTTT
CASSLGVTTREKLFF
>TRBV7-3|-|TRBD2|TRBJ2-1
TGTGCCAGCAGCTTAAGAGGAGCGGGAGTACAGAATGAGCAGTTCTTC
CASSLRGAGVQNEQFF